This note documents a single TCR beta chain sequence. Its target is unknown. Time point reported: week 47, end of study. Topical imiquimod was applied with each vaccine dose, which held 300 ug of mutant IDH1 20-mer peptide. Patients received eight vaccinations in weeks 1, 3, 5, 7, 11, 15, 19, 23. This CDR3 is 13 amino acids long. V was cut by 6 bases and J by 1 base, with 9 bases left in between. CDR1 and CDR2 from the germline V gene are MNHEY and SMNVEV (reference sequence). The data were obtained in a study of a mutant IDH1 vaccine in newly diagnosed glioma. Study details: The study started vaccination 4-6 weeks after radiotherapy alone, or with temozolomide cycles. Of treated patients, approximately 60% were men and roughly 38% women, averaging 40.4 years.

Assay used: immunoSEQ multiplex PCR; TCRdb lists only in-frame clones, some missing. Of approximately 52,000 clones detected, around three quarters appear once; the ten largest clones hold over 4.5%. The sequences come from PBMCs, collected from a glioma patient whose treatment included an IDH1 peptide vaccine. The genes are TRBV27 and TRBJ1-1, with D unresolved. The TCR originated in a middle-aged woman with glioma. Some clones in this sample may be carry-over from other donors' samples. CDR3 bases: TGTGCCAGCAGATATGACAAGAACACTGAAGCTTTCTTT. Encoded protein: CASRYDKNTEAFF.